The 8 T cell receptor beta chains given below trace back to one sample, sequenced in a study of T cells expressing NK-cell markers. Reanalyzing the 5' RACE reads, TCRdb keeps one entry per CDR3 protein, without DNA. Here the sample table reports 350,000 to 450,000 distinct CDR3 sequences. The sequencing sample was made of blood T cells: a sorted CD56 or NKG2C T cell subset, CD4+ or CD8+ T cells, or bulk PBMC T cells (not recorded which). The receptors shown here come from a man aged 18-75 years in good health.

J is TRBJ2-3 and V is TRBV6-6; as DNA is missing, the TRBD1 call by TCRdb cannot be tested. The CDR3 sequence is 13 residues long. CDR1 MNHNY and CDR2 SVGAGI come from the germline V gene (reference sequence). The CDR3 is CATRRGESDTQYF.

This CDR3 reads CARKETGGRETQYF. This chain uses TRBV2 with TRBJ2-5; TCRdb's D gene call, TRBD1, goes unchecked for lack of DNA. CDR1 and CDR2 from the germline V gene are SNHLY and FYNNEI. The CDR3 runs to 14 residues.

The chain combines TRBV3-1 with TRBJ2-2. CDR1 is LGHDT and CDR2 is YNNKEL in the germline V gene (reference sequence). CDR3 length: 13 amino acids. The CDR3 sequence is CASSRINTGELFF.

The rearrangement links TRBV7-2 to TRBJ2-7; checking the TCRdb D call of TRBD1 is not possible without DNA. Germline assignment: CDR1 SGHTA and CDR2 FQGNSA. The CDR3 loop spans 16 amino acids. CDR3 sequence reads: CASSLASTGGPHEQYF.

This chain uses TRBV7-9 with TRBJ1-2; lacking DNA, the TRBD1 call made by TCRdb goes unchecked. The CDR3 totals 15 residues. Germline CDR1 reads SEHNR; CDR2 reads FQNEAQ (reference sequence). CDR3 loop: CASSRMGAVDYGYTF.

This sequence joins TRBV7-9 and TRBJ1-5. The CDR3 sequence is 14 residues long. Germline CDR1 is SEHNR and CDR2 is FQNEAQ (reference sequence). CDR3 sequence reads: CASSLGGYDQPQHF.

This sequence joins TRBV6-5 and TRBJ1-2; TCRdb calls TRBD1, which cannot be checked without DNA. In germline, CDR1 is MNHEY, CDR2 SVGAGI. The CDR3 extends over 16 amino acids. CDR3 region: CASSYSTRGAVDGYTF.

This chain links TRBV7-2 with TRBJ2-1; the TRBD1 assignment by TCRdb is unverifiable without DNA. The CDR3 is made up of 16 amino acids. CDR1 is SGHTA, CDR2 FQGNSA, per germline. The CDR3 loop reads CASSLARGQAGDEQFF.